This entry describes one T cell receptor (beta chain). Its antigen is unidentified. This entry belongs to a study of T cells in Graves' hyperthyroidism and ophthalmopathy. Broader study findings: By a 13 V-J model, ophthalmopathy was set apart from stable hyperthyroidism. Within blood appeared most thyroid clonotypes that had expanded above 0.001.

Germline V gives CDR1 LNHDA, CDR2 SQIVND (reference sequence). V was cut by 7 bases and J by 7 bases, with 16 bases left in between. The CDR3 contains 13 residues. The TCR beta CDR3 regions underwent amplification using RNA transcripts as the source. In the first-round RT-PCR of the TCR CDR3, the HTBI primer set was used. TCRdb recomputed calls from the multiplex PCR reads with MiXCR, one row per CDR3 protein. Seen here are about 96,000 distinct CDR3 sequences, about 51% observed once, and the top ten hold 27%. The sequencing sample was made of blood. This chain links TRBV19 with TRBJ1-2, with D possibly matching TRBD1 (6 bases). The source is a woman in her 40s with Graves' hyperthyroidism. In nucleotides, the CDR3 is TGTGCCAGTAAGGACGCAGGGGTTGGTGGCTACACCTTC. Encoded protein: CASKDAGVGGYTF.